These 21 T cell receptor beta chains were all obtained from the same sample, sequenced in a study of graft-versus-host responses after intestinal transplantation. Clones were read by immunoSEQ multiplex PCR, and TCRdb kept only the in-frame ones, dropping some. The table includes under 75,000 clones, roughly 89% detected once. Graft material was processed, releasing intraepithelial and lamina propria lymphocytes. The material was ileum tissue, obtained roughly 390 days after transplant. The receptors shown here come from a human patient who received an intestinal transplant, so some T cells may come from the graft donor.

V gene TRBV23-1 combines with J gene TRBJ2-3, with 9 bases lining up with TRBD1. TRBV23-1 is identified as an open reading frame with a role that is uncertain. This CDR3 is built from 16 residues. J lost 1 base, V lost 11 bases, and 13 bases had no gene match. The CDR3 reads CASGQGPPAGTDTQYF. In nucleotides, the CDR3 is TGCGCCTCCGGACAGGGGCCCCCCGCAGGCACAGATACGCAGTATTTT.

This sequence joins TRBV28 and TRBJ2-3; no firm D call. This CDR3 has 13 residues. V lost 6 bases and J lost 2, with 9 bases in between. Germline lookup yields CDR1 MDHEN and CDR2 SYDVKM. CDR3 protein: CASSPEPTDTQYF. CDR3 coding DNA: TGTGCCAGCAGCCCTGAGCCCACAGATACGCAGTATTTT.

The chain couples TRBV29-1 to TRBJ1-1; perhaps TRBD1 as D (5 bases). V dropped 0 bases and J dropped 4 bases, with 12 bases sitting between them. Germline lookup yields CDR1 SQVTM and CDR2 ANQGSEA. This CDR3 spans 14 amino acids. The CDR3 sequence is CSVEDLTRGTEAFF. The DNA of the CDR3 is TGCAGCGTTGAAGATTTAACAAGGGGCACTGAAGCTTTCTTT.

The chain uses TRBV4-1 and TRBJ1-3; tentatively, D is TRBD1 (6 bases). Trimming took off 0 bases at V and 4 bases at J, with 19 bases between the two ends. This CDR3 has 18 residues. Germline assignment: CDR1 MGHRA and CDR2 YSYEKL. CDR3 DNA sequence: TGCGCCAGCAGCCAAGAACTGTGGGCCAGGGGACTCGGAAACACCATATATTTT. Its translation: CASSQELWARGLGNTIYF.

The J gene is TRBJ1-4, the V gene TRBV28; D is possibly TRBD1 (6 bases). The CDR3 is made up of 15 amino acids. Germline loops: CDR1 MDHEN, CDR2 SYDVKM. Trimming left V 4 bases short and J 0 bases short, with 9 bases between. In DNA form, the CDR3 reads TGTGCCAGCAGTTCAGGGGCGGCAACTAATGAAAAACTGTTTTTT. Amino acids: CASSSGAATNEKLFF.

Concerning this clone itself: A read error may produce the germline difference seen at one junction end. This chain links TRBV6-1 with TRBJ2-7, with D possibly being TRBD1 (6 bases). The CDR3 has 15 residues. From germline, CDR1 is MNHNS and CDR2 SASEGT. Written as DNA, the CDR3 is TGTGCCAACAGTGAAGCCAGGGGTCCATACTACGAGCAGTACTTC. This gives the protein CANSEARGPYYEQYF.

The count of this clone is one. The CDR3, as DNA: TGTGCCTGGAGTATGCGCTATGGCTACACCTTC. This sequence encodes CAWSMRYGYTF. The chain recombines TRBV30 with TRBJ1-2; no clear D gene. The germline V and J ends were trimmed by 2 bases and 4 bases, with 5 bases remaining between them. Looked up from germline, CDR1 is GTSNPN and CDR2 is SVGIG (reference sequence). This CDR3 spans 11 amino acids. The full variable domain, with the rest looked up from reference TRBV30 and TRBJ1-2, is SQTIHQWPATLVQPVGSPLSLECTVEGTSNPNLYWYRQAAGRGLQLLFYSVGIGQISSEVPQNLSASRPQDRQFILSSKKLLLSDSGFYLCAWSMRYGYTFGSGTRLTVV.

The chain carries TRBV4-1 and TRBJ1-2; 9 nucleotides line up with TRBD1. The V segment lost 3 bases and the J segment 2 bases; nucleotides outside the gene matches: 4. Germline V gives CDR1 MGHRA, CDR2 YSYEKL. The CDR3 contains 15 residues. In DNA, the CDR3 is TGCGCCAGCAGCCACCCCGGGACAGGGAACTATGGCTACACCTTC. Translation gives CASSHPGTGNYGYTF.

This clone was counted between two and nine times. The gene calls are TRBV6-5 and TRBJ2-7; D gene unclear. The germline CDR1 and CDR2 sequences are MNHEY and SVGAGI. V was cut by 6 bases and J by 0 bases, with 9 bases left in between. The CDR3 covers 13 residues. CDR3 in DNA: TGTGCCAGCAGCCGGGCCCTCTCCTACGAGCAGTACTTC. This encodes CASSRALSYEQYF.

The chain carries TRBV6-1 and TRBJ1-2, with 9 bases identical to TRBD1. V gave up 2 bases and J gave up 2 bases; unmatched junction bases: 3. The CDR3 totals 15 residues. Germline V CDR1 and CDR2: MNHNS, SASEGT. Here the CDR3 DNA reads TGTGCCAGCAGTGAACCGGGACAGGGCAACTATGGCTACACCTTC. Translating gives CASSEPGQGNYGYTF.

The rearrangement uses TRBV6-1 and TRBJ2-7; 13 bases are a match to TRBD2. Germline loops: CDR1 MNHNS, CDR2 SASEGT. With 6 bases clipped from V and 3 bases from J, the junction kept 5 bases outside the gene matches. The CDR3 has 15 amino acids. The CDR3, as DNA: TGTGCCAGCAGACACGGACTAGCGGGAGACTACGAGCAGTACTTC. The encoded protein is CASRHGLAGDYEQYF.

This clone showed up just a few times. This sequence joins TRBV11-2 and TRBJ1-5, with TRBD1 matching 9 bases. The CDR3 is 14 amino acids. The trim removed 1 base at V and 6 bases at J, leaving 1 base unmatched. CDR1 SGHAT and CDR2 FQNNGV come from the germline V gene. Here the CDR3 reads CASSLGGQGQPQHF. The CDR3 DNA reads TGTGCCAGCAGCTTAGGGGGACAGGGTCAGCCCCAGCATTTT.

The chain links TRBV6-1 to TRBJ2-3; TRBD1 matches 8 bases. The CDR3 totals 13 residues. J was trimmed by 2 bases and V by 8 bases; bases with no gene match: 3. Germline V gene lookup returns CDR1 MNHNS and CDR2 SASEGT. CDR3: CASFQGATDTQYF. The CDR3 DNA sequence: TGTGCCAGCTTCCAGGGGGCCACAGATACGCAGTATTTT.

V usage is TRBV4-2 and J usage is TRBJ2-1; D is undetermined. The V gene's germline CDR1 is LGHNA and CDR2 YNFKEQ. This CDR3 has 15 amino acids. V was pared by 0 bases and J by 5 bases, with 11 bases between. The CDR3 DNA follows: TGTGCCAGCAGCCAAGAAATAGGACGGGACAATGAGCAGTTCTTC. Amino acid sequence: CASSQEIGRDNEQFF.

The rearrangement links TRBV6-1 to TRBJ2-7; a possible D gene is TRBD2 (5 bases). The CDR3 loop spans 13 amino acids. CDR1 and CDR2 from the germline V gene are MNHNS and SASEGT. V was clipped by 6 bases and J by 0 bases, with 9 bases between them. The CDR3 nucleotides read TGTGCCAGCAGAGCGGCCTTCTCCTACGAGCAGTACTTC. Translation: CASRAAFSYEQYF.

The sample holds one count of this clone. The chain uses TRBV28 and TRBJ2-1; 10 bases fit TRBD2. The CDR3 totals 15 residues. Trimming at V came to 4 bases and at J to 4 bases, leaving 4 bases not matched to a gene. Per germline, CDR1 MDHEN and CDR2 SYDVKM. The DNA of the CDR3 is TGTGCCAGCAGTTCTAGCGGGAGTTCATACAATGAGCAGTTCTTC. Protein: CASSSSGSSYNEQFF.

V is TRBV5-6 and J is TRBJ1-2; D uncertain. CDR1 and CDR2 from the germline V gene are SGHDT and YYEEEE. The CDR3 runs 13 residues. Trimming removed 0 bases from V and 3 bases from J, with 6 bases in between. CDR3 residues: CASSLEGDYGYTF. The CDR3 nucleotides read TGTGCCAGCAGCTTGGAGGGAGACTATGGCTACACCTTC.

V usage is TRBV5-1 and J usage is TRBJ1-2; D remains ambiguous. The CDR3 runs to 14 residues. V was shortened by 5 bases and J by 1 base, with 12 bases between the two germline ends. The germline gives CDR1 SGHRS, CDR2 YFSETQ. CDR3 nucleotide sequence: TGCGCCAGCAGGAGTGGGTCCCTTAACTATGGCTACACCTTC. It encodes CASRSGSLNYGYTF.

The chain carries TRBV5-1 and TRBJ2-7; 10 bases fit TRBD2. The CDR3 extends over 17 amino acids. Trimming took 0 bases from V and 0 from J; bases not matched to a gene: 6. Germline V gene sequence: CDR1 SGHRS, CDR2 YFSETQ. The CDR3 region is CASSLGGLARRSYEQYF. Here the CDR3 DNA reads TGCGCCAGCAGCTTGGGGGGACTAGCGAGACGCTCCTACGAGCAGTACTTC.

The chain is built from TRBV6-6 and TRBJ1-4, with D perhaps TRBD1 (6 bases). V dropped 7 bases and J dropped 8 bases, with 17 bases sitting between them. From germline, CDR1 is MNHNY and CDR2 SVGAGI (reference sequence). The CDR3 extends over 14 amino acids. The DNA for the CDR3 is TGTGCCAGCATGCCCGGGGGCTGGGGAGAAAAACTGTTTTTT. Residues: CASMPGGWGEKLFF.

The chain joins TRBV2 to TRBJ2-1, with D possibly matching TRBD1 (6 bases). Germline V gene sequence: CDR1 SNHLY, CDR2 FYNNEI. The CDR3 spans 14 residues. The ends were cut back, 6 bases at V and 2 bases at J, with 11 bases in the middle. CDR3 coding DNA: TGTGCCAGCAGACAGGGTGGACCCTACAATGAGCAGTTCTTC. Its translation is CASRQGGPYNEQFF.